Each of the 18 T cell receptor beta chains below was sequenced from the same sample in a study of T cell repertoires in cytomegalovirus infection. Their target antigens are unknown. Using its own MiXCR run on the reads, TCRdb lists one record per CDR3 protein. In the table there are 300,000 to 400,000 distinct CDR3 sequences, around a quarter of which are singletons. The sample here was cultured PBMCs, taken from culture after CMV antigen stimulation. These receptors were obtained from a human donor in good health (CMV status not recorded). Some clones in this sample may be carry-over from other donors' samples.

A few counts support this clonotype. The rearrangement links TRBV6-6 to TRBJ2-3; 12 positions agree with TRBD2. This CDR3 region has 18 residues. The junction had 10 bases not matched to a gene; V was cut back by 1 base and J by 5 bases. Germline CDR1 is MNHNY and CDR2 is SVGAGI (reference sequence). CDR3 region: CASSYFRLTSGSQDTQYF. The CDR3 DNA reads TGTGCCAGCAGTTACTTCAGATTGACTAGCGGGAGTCAAGATACGCAGTATTTT.

This clonotype was found a few times. This rearrangement joins TRBV7-3 to TRBJ2-5; weak D call: TRBD2 (5 bases). The germline V gene has CDR1 SGHTA and CDR2 FQGTGA. The length of the CDR3 is 15 residues. V was pared by 2 bases and J by 0 bases, with 10 bases between. As DNA, the CDR3 is TGTGCCAGCAGCTTAGGGCCCGGGAACCAAGAGACCCAGTACTTC. As protein: CASSLGPGNQETQYF.

The chain has TRBV11-2 and TRBJ2-3, with 12 bases fitting TRBD2. V trimming: 4 bases; J trimming: 4 bases; junction bases outside the gene matches: 3. Germline lookup yields CDR1 SGHAT and CDR2 FQNNGV. This CDR3 has 15 residues. The CDR3 is CASSYLAGGPDTQYF. The CDR3 DNA is TGTGCCAGCAGCTACCTAGCGGGAGGGCCAGATACGCAGTATTTT.

The genes are TRBV27 and TRBJ2-1; D perhaps matches TRBD1 (6 bases). Trimming cost V 5 bases and J 4 bases, with 18 bases left between them. The CDR3 extends over 16 amino acids. Germline CDR1 reads MNHEY; CDR2 reads SMNVEV (reference sequence). This CDR3 reads CASSRTGQGSYNEQFF. As DNA, the CDR3 is TGTGCCAGCAGTAGGACGGGACAAGGTTCTTACAATGAGCAGTTCTTC.

This clonotype was observed at least ten times. The chain employs TRBV7-6 and TRBJ2-7; D is perhaps TRBD1 or TRBD2 (5 bases each). Trimming removed 5 bases from V and 6 bases from J, with 14 bases in between. The germline gives CDR1 SGHVS, CDR2 FNYEAQ. This CDR3 is 13 amino acids long. As DNA, the CDR3 is TGTGCCAGCAGCCTCCAGTGGGGGAGCGAGCAGTACGTC. Encoded protein: CASSLQWGSEQYV.

The table lists this clonotype with many counts. The chain uses TRBV7-2 and TRBJ2-7, with 7 bases fitting TRBD2. V lost 5 bases, J lost 0 bases, and 4 bases stayed unmatched. CDR3 length: 14 amino acids. CDR1 SGHTA and CDR2 FQGNSA come from the germline V gene. The CDR3 is CASSPRGDSYEQYV. DNA of the CDR3: TGTGCCAGCAGCCCTCGGGGGGACTCCTACGAGCAGTACGTC.

This clonotype was seen many times. The chain links TRBV12-3 or TRBV12-4 to TRBJ1-2; perhaps TRBD1 as D (5 bases). The CDR3 loop spans 11 amino acids. V was shortened by 8 bases and J by 6 bases, with 10 bases between the two germline ends. The CDR3 here is CASGAGNGYTF. CDR3 nucleotides: TGTGCCAGCGGGGCGGGGAATGGCTACACCTTC.

The chain combines TRBV27 with TRBJ2-6, with D perhaps matching TRBD1 (5 bases). CDR1 is MNHEY and CDR2 is SMNVEV in the germline V gene (reference sequence). The V end was cut by 6 bases, the J end by 0 bases, with 21 bases between. This CDR3 is 19 amino acids long. In nucleotides, the CDR3 is TGTGCCAGCAGCCGACAACAGGTCGCCCCTTCCTCTGGGGCCAACGTCCTGACTTTC. Translation: CASSRQQVAPSSGANVLTF.

This clonotype was seen many times. This chain uses TRBV7-2 with TRBJ1-4; D ambiguous. The CDR3 spans 15 residues. Germline lookup yields CDR1 SGHTA and CDR2 FQGNSA. V was trimmed by 5 bases and J by 0 bases, leaving 10 bases between them. CDR3 sequence (DNA): TGTGCCAGCAGCCTTCGGCAGGCAACTAATGAAAAACTGTTTTTT. It translates to CASSLRQATNEKLFF.

The chain combines TRBV5-4 with TRBJ2-7, with D possibly TRBD2 on 5 matching bases. V was clipped by 0 bases and J by 6 bases, with 16 bases between them. The germline V gene has CDR1 SGHNT and CDR2 YYREEE (reference sequence). The CDR3 spans 15 residues. The DNA of the CDR3 is TGTGCCAGCAGCTTGGGTTCGGGGAGTATTGTCGAGCAGTACTTC. It encodes CASSLGSGSIVEQYF.

The chain recombines TRBV7-8 with TRBJ2-3; no definite D call. Germline V gene sequence: CDR1 SGHVS, CDR2 FQNEAQ. The CDR3 is made up of 13 amino acids. V was clipped by 5 bases and J by 2 bases, with 8 bases between them. CDR3 in amino acids: CASSPEFTDTQYF. The CDR3 DNA follows: TGTGCCAGCAGCCCGGAATTCACAGATACGCAGTATTTT.

The gene calls are TRBV6-2 or TRBV6-3 and TRBJ2-7, with 12 bases lining up with TRBD1. The CDR3 runs 17 residues. Unmatched junction bases numbered 6, after V lost 3 bases and J lost 0 bases. Germline assignment: CDR1 MNHEY and CDR2 SVGEGT. CDR3 amino acids: CASSYGTGGVHSYEQYF. The DNA for the CDR3 is TGTGCCAGCAGTTATGGGACAGGGGGCGTTCACTCCTACGAGCAGTACTTC.

The V gene is TRBV11-2, the J gene TRBJ2-5; 7 nucleotides agree with TRBD2. The CDR3 spans 13 residues. V was pared by 4 bases and J by 4 bases, with 3 bases of the junction left unmatched. Germline CDR1 and CDR2: SGHAT and FQNNGV. CDR3 protein: CASSSSGLETQYF. The CDR3 DNA follows: TGTGCCAGCAGCTCTAGCGGACTAGAGACCCAGTACTTC.

Concerning this clonotype: The CDR3 carries no conserved terminal phenylalanine or tryptophan, so it likely arises from a read error. The chain carries TRBV6-2 or TRBV6-3 and TRBJ1-6; TRBD1 is a possible D gene (6 bases). With 7 bases removed from V and 9 bases from J, the gap between germline ends came to 10 bases. Germline V gene data show CDR1 as MNHEY and CDR2 as SVGEGT. The CDR3 contains 12 residues. The CDR3 reads CASKRQASPLHL. CDR3 in DNA: TGTGCCAGCAAAAGACAGGCTTCACCCCTCCACTTG.

This clonotype was found once. The J gene is TRBJ1-1, the V gene TRBV6-2 or TRBV6-3; D is unresolved. Per the germline V gene, CDR1 is MNHEY and CDR2 is SVGEGT. V lost 2 bases, J lost 8 bases, and 9 bases lay in between. This CDR3 region has 12 residues. CDR3 bases: TGTGCCAGCAGTTACAGGGCAGAGGAAGCTTTCTTT. Translating gives CASSYRAEEAFF.

This clonotype appeared a few times. This chain's CDR3 is CASSLLIGYTF. CDR3 in DNA: TGTGCCAGCAGTTTACTTATTGGCTACACCTTC. V gene TRBV27 combines with J gene TRBJ1-2; no definite D call. V was shortened by 2 bases and J by 7 bases, with 5 bases between the two germline ends. The length of the CDR3 is 11 residues. CDR1 is MNHEY, CDR2 SMNVEV, per germline (reference sequence).

V usage is TRBV5-4 and J usage is TRBJ2-3; 8 bases fit TRBD1. The J segment lost 3 bases and the V segment lost 4 bases, leaving 13 bases of the junction unmatched. Per germline, CDR1 SGHNT and CDR2 YYREEE (reference sequence). The CDR3 covers 17 residues. CDR3 in amino acids: CASSRAVQGGRTDTQYF. The DNA of the CDR3 is TGTGCCAGCAGCCGAGCAGTACAGGGGGGTCGAACAGATACGCAGTATTTT.

This clonotype was detected a few times. The J gene is TRBJ1-5, the V gene TRBV24-1; no clear D gene. Germline V lookup: CDR1 KGHDR, CDR2 SFDVKD. Trimming left V 4 bases short and J 12 bases short, with 15 bases between. This CDR3 is 13 amino acids long. Written as DNA, the CDR3 is TGTGCCACCAGTGAAAGGTGGGCAGACCGCCAGCATTTT. It encodes CATSERWADRQHF.